One sample yielded the 14 T cell receptor beta chains listed below, sequenced in a study of blood T cell repertoires in COVID-19. The data were produced by immunoSEQ multiplex PCR, yet TCRdb's version contains in-frame clones alone and is incomplete. This repertoire shows 55,000 to 80,000 clones, 65% to 85% found once; its top ten account for about 5%. The material sequenced was peripheral blood. The receptors here all came from a man between 50 and 59 years old with active COVID-19.

This chain links TRBV5-1 with TRBJ2-7, with 7 nucleotides matching TRBD1. Losses at the gene ends were 1 base for V and 3 bases for J; bases not matched to a gene: 7. The CDR3 loop spans 15 amino acids. Germline CDR1 and CDR2: SGHRS and YFSETQ. As DNA, the CDR3 is TGCGCCAGCAGCTTGCTAGGGGGCAGCTTCTACGAGCAGTACTTC. It translates to CASSLLGGSFYEQYF.

This chain uses TRBV5-6 with TRBJ1-1; unclear D gene. CDR1 and CDR2 (germline): SGHDT, YYEEEE. Trimming pared 1 base from V and 5 bases from J, leaving 9 bases between. The CDR3 runs to 13 residues. The CDR3 region is CASSLLQLTEAFF. For the CDR3, the DNA is TGTGCCAGCAGCTTGTTACAGTTGACTGAAGCTTTCTTT.

The V call is TRBV20-1, the J call TRBJ2-3; D is possibly TRBD1 (6 bases). Trimming cost V 5 bases and J 8 bases, with 11 bases left between them. Germline V CDR1 and CDR2: DFQATT, SNEGSKA (reference sequence). CDR3 size: 11 residues. The CDR3 coding sequence is TGCAGTGCTCCCCGACAGGCTACGCAGTATTTT. Its protein product is CSAPRQATQYF.

This sequence joins TRBV10-3 and TRBJ1-1; no definite D call. V shed 1 base and J shed 4 bases, with 19 bases lying between them. Germline-derived CDR1 and CDR2 are ENHRY and SYGVKD. This CDR3 is built from 17 residues. This chain's CDR3 is CAISEFQGPGISTEAFF. The CDR3 DNA sequence: TGTGCCATCAGTGAGTTCCAAGGGCCGGGAATATCCACTGAAGCTTTCTTT.

V is TRBV21-1 and J is TRBJ1-4; TRBD1, the D gene given by the table, was not confirmed from the DNA. TRBV21-1 is deemed a pseudogene. The CDR3 has 15 amino acids. CDR3 sequence (DNA): TGTGCCAGCAGCCTTACTCGGACAAGGGGTGAAAAACTGTTTTTT. This translates into CASSLTRTRGEKLFF.

CDR3 sequence (DNA): TGTGCCAGCAATCGAGGGGGGACAGGGGCTCCCGATACGCAGTATTTT. Translated, it gives CASNRGGTGAPDTQYF. The chain links TRBV3-1 (or the pseudogene TRBV3-2) to TRBJ2-3; 10 bases align to TRBD1. After removal of 7 bases from V and 6 bases from J, the junction contained 13 bases not matched to a gene. CDR3 length: 16 residues. The germline V gene encodes CDR1 LGHDT and CDR2 YNNKEL (reference sequence).

V and J are TRBV7-9 and TRBJ2-7; 7 nucleotides align to TRBD1. Trimming cost V 5 bases and J 3 bases; bases outside gene matches: 7. The CDR3 is 14 residues long. CDR1 and CDR2 from the germline V gene are SEHNR and FQNEAQ (reference sequence). The CDR3 bases are TGTGCCAGCAGCCATCGACAGGGTTTCTACGAGCAGTACTTC. Translating it yields CASSHRQGFYEQYF.

V is TRBV6-5 and J is TRBJ2-2, with 9 nucleotides matching TRBD1. Looked up from germline, CDR1 is MNHEY and CDR2 is SVGAGI. Trimming removed 4 bases from V and 6 bases from J; junction bases left unmatched: 6. The CDR3 runs 15 residues. CDR3 nucleotide sequence: TGTGCCAGCAGTTCCACAGGGGGCTACGCCGGGGAGCTGTTTTTT. Its translation is CASSSTGGYAGELFF.

This chain links TRBV9 with TRBJ2-1, with a possible D match to TRBD2 (6 bases). The germline V gene has CDR1 SGDLS and CDR2 YYNGEE. The CDR3 runs 14 residues. V dropped 0 bases and J dropped 6 bases, with 10 bases sitting between them. CDR3 sequence reads: CASSVGGLPNEQFF. DNA for the CDR3: TGTGCCAGCAGCGTAGGTGGACTACCCAATGAGCAGTTCTTC.

This rearrangement joins TRBV28 to TRBJ2-7, with 8 positions matching TRBD1. Germline loops: CDR1 MDHEN, CDR2 SYDVKM. The CDR3 runs to 13 residues. The V segment lost 6 bases and the J segment 3 bases; nucleotides outside the gene matches: 4. CDR3 residues: CASSTTGGYEQYF. For the CDR3, the DNA is TGTGCCAGCAGCACAACAGGGGGCTACGAGCAGTACTTC.

This clone is labeled medium-sized. This chain connects TRBV16 to TRBJ2-7; D is unclear. Germline lookup yields CDR1 KGHSY and CDR2 FQNENV. This CDR3 is 17 amino acids long. The V gene lost 2 bases and the J gene lost 0 bases, with 17 bases spanning the gap. Here the CDR3 reads CASSQPGILLHSYEQYF. The CDR3 DNA sequence: TGTGCCAGCAGCCAACCAGGTATACTTCTGCACTCCTACGAGCAGTACTTC.

The V and J genes are TRBV7-9 and TRBJ1-1; 9 nucleotides align to TRBD1. J lost 9 bases, V lost 2 bases, and 4 bases had no gene match. CDR1 SEHNR and CDR2 FQNEAQ come from the germline V gene (reference sequence). The CDR3 contains 13 residues. The CDR3 coding sequence is TGTGCCAGCAGCTTAAGGACAGGGGCGCAAGCTTTCTTT. Translation: CASSLRTGAQAFF.

The rearrangement uses TRBV2 and TRBJ2-7, with D maybe TRBD1 (6 bases). The CDR3 sequence is 13 residues long. Trimming cost V 5 bases and J 7 bases, with 15 bases left between them. Germline CDR1 SNHLY, CDR2 FYNNEI. This CDR3 is CASSMTQGWEQYF. CDR3 coding DNA: TGTGCCAGCAGTATGACACAGGGATGGGAGCAGTACTTC.

The chain recombines TRBV6-5 with TRBJ1-2; 8 bases line up with TRBD1. The germline CDR1 and CDR2 sequences are MNHEY and SVGAGI. With V trimmed by 5 bases and J by 3 bases, 8 bases remained unmatched. CDR3 length: 15 residues. This CDR3 reads CASSPQQGEDYGYTF. The DNA of the CDR3 is TGTGCCAGCAGTCCGCAACAGGGGGAGGACTATGGCTACACCTTC.